Sequencing of this TCR beta chain was carried out in a study of blood T cells in healthy people across ages. Approximately 9.6 milliliters of peripheral blood were drawn from each donor into EDTA-treated tubes. With a J-beta primer mix and a sample-barcoded 5' primer, a second PCR ran about 7 to 12 cycles. TCRdb passed the 5' RACE reads through MiXCR, listing each CDR3 protein once. Here the sample spans some 1,800,000 distinct CDR3 sequences, roughly 43% being singletons. In germline, CDR1 is LGHNA, CDR2 YSLEER. This CDR3 is 18 amino acids long. Trimming took 0 bases from V and 2 from J; bases not matched to a gene: 11.

This rearrangement joins TRBV4-3 to TRBJ2-3; 7 bases match TRBD2. This clonotype was obtained from a human donor in good health. What was sequenced was blood. The CDR3, as DNA: TGCGCCAGCAGCCAAGATTTGGCCAGGGACTATATCACAGATACGCAGTATTTT. It codes for CASSQDLARDYITDTQYF.